One sample yielded the 21 T cell receptor beta chains listed below, sequenced in a study of a mutant IDH1 vaccine in newly diagnosed glioma. The data were produced by immunoSEQ multiplex PCR, yet TCRdb's version contains in-frame clones alone and is incomplete. The table lists about 63,000 clones, about four fifths of them singletons. Stated time point: baseline, week 1 (first vaccination visit). Treatment noted: pre-vaccination baseline after standard-of-care therapy. The source was peripheral blood mononuclear cells (PBMCs), collected from a glioma patient treated with radiotherapy, temozolomide or both. The receptors originated from a woman between 18 and 29 years old with glioma. Some clones in this sample may be carry-over from other donors' samples.

This clone appeared once. The chain carries TRBV5-1 and TRBJ2-5; D call uncertain. The CDR3 length is 15 residues. Trimming pared 2 bases from V and 4 bases from J, leaving 15 bases between. Looked up from germline, CDR1 is SGHRS and CDR2 is YFSETQ. CDR3 nucleotides: TGCGCCAGCAGCTTAGACATGCAATCCAGAGAGACCCAGTACTTC. Translating it yields CASSLDMQSRETQYF.

This chain uses TRBV11-2 with TRBJ1-5; TRBD1 is a possible D gene (6 bases). The germline V gene encodes CDR1 SGHAT and CDR2 FQNNGV. The CDR3 spans 15 residues. The V end lost 5 bases, the J end lost 4 bases, and 15 bases lay between the germline ends. Written as DNA, the CDR3 is TGTGCCAGCAGCAAAGGGGGGGCGGGGAATCAGCCCCAGCATTTT. Residues: CASSKGGAGNQPQHF. Supplemented by reference TRBV11-2 and TRBJ1-5, the full variable domain reads EAGVAQSPRYKIIEKRQSVAFWCNPISGHATLYWYQQILGQGPKLLIQFQNNGVVDDSQLPKDRFSAERLKGVDSTLKIQPAKLEDSAVYLCASSKGGAGNQPQHFGDGTRLSIL.

The V and J genes are TRBV5-6 and TRBJ1-2; tentatively, D is TRBD1 (5 bases). The V end was cut by 0 bases, the J end by 4 bases, with 10 bases between. Germline V gives CDR1 SGHDT, CDR2 YYEEEE. The CDR3 sequence is 14 residues long. The CDR3 spells CASSLAGPIYGYTF. CDR3 sequence (DNA): TGTGCCAGCAGCTTGGCAGGGCCCATCTATGGCTACACCTTC.

This chain links TRBV30 with TRBJ1-1, with a possible D match to TRBD1 (6 bases). Per the germline V gene, CDR1 is GTSNPN and CDR2 is SVGIG (reference sequence). This CDR3 spans 13 amino acids. The germline V and J ends were trimmed by 0 bases and 5 bases, with 10 bases remaining between them. In nucleotides, the CDR3 is TGTGCCTGGAGTGTACGGCAGGGGACTGAAGCTTTCTTT. This sequence encodes CAWSVRQGTEAFF.

The chain employs TRBV6-1 and TRBJ2-7; 8 nucleotides agree with TRBD1. In germline, CDR1 is MNHNS, CDR2 SASEGT. This CDR3 is built from 14 residues. V shed 6 bases and J 2 bases; nucleotides not matched to a gene: 6. CDR3 DNA sequence: TGTGCCAGCAGGCACAGGGGGACCGCCTACGAGCAGTACTTC. Translating it yields CASRHRGTAYEQYF.

The V call is TRBV5-1, the J call TRBJ2-3; no clear D gene. V lost 4 bases to trimming and J lost 2 bases, with 5 bases between them. Germline loops: CDR1 SGHRS, CDR2 YFSETQ. The CDR3 is 12 amino acids. CDR3 protein: CASSPNTDTQYF. As DNA, the CDR3 is TGCGCCAGCAGCCCGAACACAGATACGCAGTATTTT.

The gene calls are TRBV27 and TRBJ1-2; a weak D match, TRBD1 (5 bases). Germline CDR1 reads MNHEY; CDR2 reads SMNVEV (reference sequence). Trimming removed 1 base at V and 8 bases at J, with 11 bases between. This CDR3 region has 13 residues. CDR3 sequence: CASSLLAGNGYTF. CDR3 bases: TGTGCCAGCAGTTTATTAGCAGGGAACGGCTACACCTTC.

This chain's CDR3 is CASSRDRFEAFF. CDR3 in DNA: TGTGCCAGCAGTCGAGACAGGTTTGAAGCTTTCTTT. This chain connects TRBV6-5 to TRBJ1-1; tentative D call: TRBD1 (6 bases). Germline V gene data show CDR1 as MNHEY and CDR2 as SVGAGI. V dropped 5 bases and J dropped 7 bases, with 11 bases sitting between them. The CDR3 is made up of 12 amino acids.

This chain links TRBV19 with TRBJ1-1; D is possibly TRBD1 (5 bases). CDR3 size: 13 residues. Trimming removed 6 bases from V and 2 bases from J, with 10 bases in between. CDR1 and CDR2 from the germline V gene are LNHDA and SQIVND (reference sequence). CDR3 bases: TGTGCCAGTAGCCGAGGACAAAACACTGAAGCTTTCTTT. Translated: CASSRGQNTEAFF.

The chain employs TRBV14 and TRBJ1-1; the match to TRBD1 covers 7 bases. Germline CDR1 and CDR2: SGHDN and FVKESK. This CDR3 has 15 residues. Trimming cost V 5 bases and J 3 bases; bases outside gene matches: 9. The CDR3 loop is CASSSRTGRHTEAFF. For the CDR3, the DNA is TGTGCCAGCAGCTCTCGGACAGGACGGCACACTGAAGCTTTCTTT. The full variable domain, its missing parts supplied by reference TRBV14 and TRBJ1-1, is EAGVTQFPSHSVIEKGQTVTLRCDPISGHDNLYWYRRVMGKEIKFLLHFVKESKQDESGMPNNRFLAERTGGTYSTLKVQPAELEDSGVYFCASSSRTGRHTEAFFGQGTRLTVV.

V and J are TRBV18 and TRBJ1-6, with D perhaps matching TRBD1 (5 bases). Germline V gives CDR1 KGHSH, CDR2 LQKENI. The CDR3 spans 14 residues. V lost 3 bases and J 6 bases, leaving 9 bases between the germline ends. The CDR3 DNA is TGTGCCAGCTCACCGCAGGGAGTTAATTCACCCCTCCACTTT. It codes for CASSPQGVNSPLHF.

V gene TRBV6-6 combines with J gene TRBJ1-5, with 8 bases matching TRBD1. The germline V gene has CDR1 MNHNY and CDR2 SVGAGI (reference sequence). With 4 bases clipped from V and 7 bases from J, the junction kept 6 bases outside the gene matches. The CDR3 totals 14 residues. CDR3 sequence (DNA): TGTGCCAGCAGTTCAGACAGGGGATTGCAGCCCCAGCATTTT. It codes for CASSSDRGLQPQHF.

The chain has TRBV5-1 and TRBJ2-3; TRBD2 matches at 7 bases. V lost 4 bases to trimming and J lost 6 bases; unmatched junction nucleotides: 2. There are 12 residues in the CDR3. The germline V gene has CDR1 SGHRS and CDR2 YFSETQ. CDR3 sequence (DNA): TGCGCCAGCAGCCCCGGGGGGGATACGCAGTATTTT. Its protein is CASSPGGDTQYF.

The rearrangement links TRBV13 to TRBJ1-1; weak D call: TRBD1 (5 bases). Germline lookup yields CDR1 PRHDT and CDR2 FYEKMQ (reference sequence). The V gene lost 5 bases and the J gene lost 4 bases, with 14 bases spanning the gap. The CDR3 is made up of 14 amino acids. The CDR3 DNA reads TGTGCCAGCAGCCCCGTCGGTGGGGGCACTGAAGCTTTCTTT. Amino acid sequence: CASSPVGGGTEAFF. Looking up the rest from reference TRBV13 and TRBJ1-1 gives the full variable domain: AAGVIQSPRHLIKEKRETATLKCYPIPRHDTVYWYQQGPGQDPQFLISFYEKMQSDKGSIPDRFSAQQFSDYHSELNMSSLELGDSALYFCASSPVGGGTEAFFGQGTRLTVV.

V usage is TRBV10-3 and J usage is TRBJ2-7; 8 bases agree with TRBD1. The CDR3 length is 13 residues. After removal of 8 bases from V and 4 bases from J, the junction contained 7 bases not matched to a gene. Germline loops: CDR1 ENHRY, CDR2 SYGVKD. The CDR3 DNA sequence: TGTGCCATCGCAGGGGGCGCGTCGTACGAGCAGTACTTC. As protein: CAIAGGASYEQYF.

V and J are TRBV18 and TRBJ1-5; D remains unclear. This CDR3 has 16 amino acids. V gave up 6 bases and J gave up 4 bases, with 19 bases separating them. From germline, CDR1 is KGHSH and CDR2 LQKENI. The CDR3: CASSMAGGRSNQPQHF. The CDR3 DNA is TGTGCCAGCTCGATGGCAGGAGGTAGATCAAATCAGCCCCAGCATTTT.

This chain joins TRBV7-9 and TRBJ2-5; perhaps TRBD1 as D (6 bases). CDR3 size: 13 residues. Trimming cost V 5 bases and J 4 bases, with 11 bases left between them. Germline loops: CDR1 SEHNR, CDR2 FQNEAQ (reference sequence). CDR3 amino acids: CASSPGVGETQYF. The CDR3 DNA reads as TGTGCCAGCAGCCCAGGGGTGGGAGAGACCCAGTACTTC.

The rearrangement uses TRBV14 and TRBJ2-7; D is ambiguous. V was pared by 0 bases and J by 0 bases, with 15 bases between. CDR1 is SGHDN, CDR2 FVKESK, per germline. CDR3 size: 17 residues. In DNA, the CDR3 is TGTGCCAGCAGCCAAGATCCCAGTGACGGTAGCTCCTACGAGCAGTACTTC. It is translated as CASSQDPSDGSSYEQYF.

The chain recombines TRBV5-4 with TRBJ2-5; 8 positions agree with TRBD1. CDR1 and CDR2 (germline): SGHNT, YYREEE (reference sequence). V shed 0 bases and J 4 bases; nucleotides not matched to a gene: 5. There are 15 residues in the CDR3. The CDR3 reads CASSLGTGRRETQYF. The CDR3 nucleotides read TGTGCCAGCAGCTTGGGGACAGGGAGGCGAGAGACCCAGTACTTC.

The chain links TRBV7-2 to TRBJ2-7; tentative D call: TRBD1 (6 bases). The CDR3 covers 13 residues. The V and J ends lost 4 bases and 2 bases respectively, with 9 bases between them. CDR1 and CDR2 (germline): SGHTA, FQGNSA. CDR3 nucleotides: TGTGCCAGCAGCTGGACAGTACCCTACGAGCAGTACTTC. Encoded protein: CASSWTVPYEQYF.

The chain has TRBV14 and TRBJ2-2; the D is unclear. The V end was cut by 6 bases, the J end by 7 bases, with 3 bases between. The germline V gene encodes CDR1 SGHDN and CDR2 FVKESK. The CDR3 consists of 10 residues. The CDR3 bases are TGTGCCAGCAGATACGGGGAGCTGTTTTTT. This encodes CASRYGELFF.